These 11 T cell receptor beta chains originate from one sample sequenced in a study of beta chain features in type 1 diabetes. Expressed TCRB transcripts were sequenced after all isolated RNA was converted to cDNA. Produced via immunoSEQ multiplex PCR; TCRdb's table is partial and in-frame only. This table holds 860,000 or so clones, roughly a sixth found once. The sample consisted of naive CD4+ T cells from blood. The receptors originated from a woman aged 18 to 35 in good health.

This clone was seen only a few times. The rearrangement joins TRBV7-9 to TRBJ2-7, with 7 positions matching TRBD2. CDR1 is SEHNR, CDR2 FQNEAQ, per germline (reference sequence). This CDR3 is built from 15 residues. V was pared by 5 bases and J by 4 bases, with 11 bases of the junction left unmatched. The CDR3 loop is CASSGYRGVAYEQYF. The CDR3 DNA reads TGTGCCAGCAGCGGCTATCGGGGGGTGGCGTACGAGCAGTACTTC.

The chain has TRBV27 and TRBJ2-7; TRBD1 aligns across 10 bases. The V segment lost 7 bases and the J segment 2 bases; nucleotides outside the gene matches: 2. The CDR3 is 13 residues long. Germline CDR1 MNHEY, CDR2 SMNVEV (reference sequence). The CDR3 sequence: CASKDRGAYEQYF. The CDR3 nucleotides are TGTGCCAGCAAGGACAGGGGGGCCTACGAGCAGTACTTC.

This clone was picked up a small number of times. The chain couples TRBV28 to TRBJ2-7; D may correspond to TRBD1 or TRBD2 (5 bases each). Germline CDR1 reads MDHEN; CDR2 reads SYDVKM. This CDR3 is 12 amino acids long. V dropped 9 bases and J dropped 3 bases, with 12 bases sitting between them. This chain's CDR3 is CASKRGIYEQYF. The CDR3, as DNA: TGTGCCAGTAAGAGGGGTATCTACGAGCAGTACTTC. The full variable domain, with the rest looked up from reference TRBV28 and TRBJ2-7, is DVKVTQSSRYLVKRTGEKVFLECVQDMDHENMFWYRQDPGLGLRLIYFSYDVKMKEKGDIPEGYSVSREKKERFSLILESASTNQTSMYLCASKRGIYEQYFGPGTRLTVT.

Concerning this clone itself: The sample contains more than one DNA sequence encoding this CDR3. The chain employs TRBV9 and TRBJ1-2, with D tentatively TRBD1 (5 bases). Per germline, CDR1 SGDLS and CDR2 YYNGEE. CDR3 length: 12 amino acids. Trimming removed 3 bases from V and 4 bases from J, with 7 bases in between. The CDR3 here is CASSAQGYGYTF. The CDR3 DNA follows: TGTGCCAGCAGCGCTCAGGGCTATGGCTACACCTTC.

The chain is built from TRBV10-3 and TRBJ2-7; 7 nucleotides line up with TRBD2. Germline lookup yields CDR1 ENHRY and CDR2 SYGVKD. Trimming removed 6 bases from V and 5 bases from J; junction bases left unmatched: 7. This CDR3 spans 13 amino acids. Here the CDR3 reads CAISSGTLHEQYF. As DNA, the CDR3 is TGTGCCATCAGCAGCGGGACGCTGCACGAGCAGTACTTC.

The chain employs TRBV29-1 and TRBJ2-3; either TRBD1 or TRBD2 may fit D (5 bases each). Germline CDR1 reads SQVTM; CDR2 reads ANQGSEA. The CDR3 runs 15 residues. Trimming took off 8 bases at V and 2 bases at J, with 20 bases between the two ends. The CDR3 is CSFLGLAASTDTQYF. CDR3 DNA sequence: TGCAGCTTTCTGGGGCTAGCCGCCTCCACAGATACGCAGTATTTT.

The chain employs TRBV9 and TRBJ2-6; D call uncertain. This CDR3 comprises 16 residues. CDR1 is SGDLS, CDR2 YYNGEE, per germline. V was pared by 4 bases and J by 0 bases, with 11 bases between. In DNA form, the CDR3 reads TGTGCCAGCAGCCGATCAGCCGACTCTGGGGCCAACGTCCTGACTTTC. Translated: CASSRSADSGANVLTF.

V and J are TRBV4-2 and TRBJ2-5; 9 nucleotides line up with TRBD2. J lost 5 bases, V lost 3 bases, and 16 bases had no gene match. Germline loops: CDR1 LGHNA, CDR2 YNFKEQ. The CDR3 covers 18 residues. The CDR3 region has the DNA TGTGCCAGCAGCCAGCGGCCGGGAGGGCGGGAGGGCATTGAGACCCAGTACTTC. This gives the protein CASSQRPGGREGIETQYF.

This clone was seen more than once but under ten times. This sequence joins TRBV7-8 and TRBJ2-3; possible D gene TRBD1, 5 bases. CDR3 length: 16 amino acids. Germline V CDR1 and CDR2: SGHVS, FQNEAQ. V shed 5 bases and J shed 5 bases, with 20 bases lying between them. CDR3 sequence: CASSPTEAAGLDTQYF. As DNA, the CDR3 is TGTGCCAGCAGCCCGACAGAGGCGGCAGGGCTAGATACGCAGTATTTT.

The chain has TRBV10-3 and TRBJ2-7; perhaps TRBD2 as D (7 bases). V lost 3 bases to trimming and J lost 3 bases, with 12 bases between them. The CDR3 has 14 amino acids. Germline lookup yields CDR1 ENHRY and CDR2 SYGVKD. CDR3 bases: TGTGCCATCAGTGAATACAGGGAGGGCTACGAGCAGTACTTC. Its translation is CAISEYREGYEQYF.

The chain has TRBV5-1 and TRBJ2-7; D is perhaps TRBD1 (6 bases). CDR1 SGHRS and CDR2 YFSETQ come from the germline V gene. The CDR3 runs to 14 residues. The germline V and J ends were trimmed by 2 bases and 6 bases, with 15 bases remaining between them. The CDR3 DNA follows: TGCGCCAGCAGCTTAAACAGGGAGTTGGGCGAGCAGTACTTC. This codes for CASSLNRELGEQYF.